The 9 T cell receptor beta chains reported below all come from one sample, sequenced in a study of radiation and T cells in renal cell carcinoma. TCRdb's copy holds only in-frame clones and misses some; the assay was immunoSEQ multiplex PCR. This table holds about 49,000 clones, 75% to 85% found once. The time point: baseline pretreatment blood. Regarding treatment: 15 Gy SBRT to primary tumor, nephrectomy 4 weeks later. Sequences were derived from blood, sampled from a patient whose treatment included radiotherapy and nephrectomy. These receptors all stem from a woman aged 70-85 years with renal cell carcinoma.

The V call is TRBV6-6, the J call TRBJ2-7, with 8 bases fitting TRBD1. Germline V gives CDR1 MNHNY, CDR2 SVGAGI (reference sequence). J lost 4 bases, V lost 6 bases, and 5 bases had no gene match. The CDR3 runs to 13 residues. Here the CDR3 reads CASRDRGGYEQYF. In nucleotides, the CDR3 is TGTGCCAGCAGAGACAGGGGTGGTTACGAGCAGTACTTC.

The chain joins TRBV6-5 to TRBJ1-1, with D unclear. Between the trimmed V and J ends, which lost 2 bases and 0 bases, there was a span of 7 bases. Germline V lookup: CDR1 MNHEY, CDR2 SVGAGI. The CDR3 contains 14 residues. CDR3 sequence: CASSYLDMNTEAFF. Here the CDR3 DNA reads TGTGCCAGCAGTTACCTGGATATGAACACTGAAGCTTTCTTT.

This chain joins TRBV18 and TRBJ1-2, with 8 bases matching TRBD1. Germline CDR1 reads KGHSH; CDR2 reads LQKENI. The ends lost 3 bases at V and 7 bases at J; junction bases unmatched: 7. The length of the CDR3 is 14 residues. The CDR3 region is CASSPSTGVVGYTF. The CDR3 coding sequence is TGTGCCAGCTCACCCTCGACAGGGGTAGTTGGCTACACCTTC.

The chain joins TRBV7-2 to TRBJ2-7; tentatively, D is TRBD2 (5 bases). V lost 3 bases and J 1 base, leaving 10 bases between the germline ends. The CDR3 has 14 amino acids. Germline lookup yields CDR1 SGHTA and CDR2 FQGNSA. CDR3: CASSFAGGSYEQYF. CDR3 sequence (DNA): TGTGCCAGCAGCTTCGCGGGCGGATCCTACGAGCAGTACTTC. Complete variable domain (other parts from reference TRBV7-2 and TRBJ2-7): GAGVSQSPSNKVTEKGKDVELRCDPISGHTALYWYRQSLGQGLEFLIYFQGNSAPDKSGLPSDRFSAERTGGSVSTLTIQRTQQEDSAVYLCASSFAGGSYEQYFGPGTRLTVT.

This clone was observed a single time. The chain recombines TRBV29-1 with TRBJ2-7; TRBD2 agrees at 10 bases. J gave up 2 bases and V 4 bases, and 5 bases lay outside the gene matches. CDR3 length: 14 amino acids. Looked up from germline, CDR1 is SQVTM and CDR2 is ANQGSEA. CDR3 amino acids: CSVGLAGATYEQYF. CDR3 sequence (DNA): TGCAGCGTTGGGCTAGCGGGGGCGACCTACGAGCAGTACTTC.

The rearrangement uses TRBV5-1 and TRBJ2-7; D might be TRBD1 (5 bases). In germline, CDR1 is SGHRS, CDR2 YFSETQ. Trimming cost V 0 bases and J 9 bases, with 13 bases left between them. The CDR3 runs to 13 residues. The CDR3 sequence: CASSLVAGQGQYF. The CDR3 coding sequence is TGCGCCAGCAGCTTGGTAGCAGGGCAGGGGCAGTACTTC. Combining the CDR3 with reference TRBV5-1 and TRBJ2-7 gives the whole variable domain KAGVTQTPRYLIKTRGQQVTLSCSPISGHRSVSWYQQTPGQGLQFLFEYFSETQRNKGNFPGRFSGRQFSNSRSEMNVSTLELGDSALYLCASSLVAGQGQYFGPGTRLTVT.

The chain uses TRBV9 and TRBJ2-1, with 7 bases matching TRBD2. The CDR3 is 15 residues long. Germline V gene lookup returns CDR1 SGDLS and CDR2 YYNGEE. The J segment lost 4 bases and the V segment lost 2 bases, leaving 6 bases of the junction unmatched. The CDR3 DNA reads TGTGCCAGCAGCGTCGCGGGAGAAGGTTACAATGAGCAGTTCTTC. Its protein is CASSVAGEGYNEQFF.

V gene TRBV7-2 combines with J gene TRBJ1-1; unclear D gene. This CDR3 has 15 residues. Looked up from germline, CDR1 is SGHTA and CDR2 is FQGNSA. Trimming removed 4 bases at V and 0 bases at J, with 12 bases between. CDR3 sequence (DNA): TGTGCCAGCAGCTCCCTTCTGACGGTGAACACTGAAGCTTTCTTT. This encodes CASSSLLTVNTEAFF.

V and J are TRBV6-1 and TRBJ2-1; D not resolved. The CDR3 loop spans 13 amino acids. V was shortened by 7 bases and J by 4 bases, with 11 bases between the two germline ends. Looked up from germline, CDR1 is MNHNS and CDR2 is SASEGT. For the CDR3, the DNA is TGTGCCAGCACTTCACGGCGTTACAATGAGCAGTTCTTC. Its protein product is CASTSRRYNEQFF.